The entry below gives a single TCR beta chain sequence along with its context. The sample originates from a study of ipilimumab plus nivolumab after autologous stem cell transplantation. Sequencing was performed with immunoSEQ multiplex PCR; in TCRdb, only in-frame clones are kept and a portion is missing. Of 77,000 or so clones listed, 75% to 85% are singletons. Starting 14 to 28 days after autologous transplant, ipilimumab 1 mg/kg was given. The CDR3 is made up of 15 amino acids. Looked up from germline, CDR1 is SGHVS and CDR2 is FNYEAQ. Trimming pared 0 bases from V and 2 bases from J, leaving 9 bases between.

This sequence originates from a male donor with diffuse large B-cell lymphoma. Here the sequenced sample was PBMCs, taken in a trial of ipilimumab plus nivolumab as post-transplant consolidation. The V call is TRBV7-6, the J call TRBJ2-3, with D unresolved. CDR3 nucleotide sequence: TGTGCCAGCAGCTTAGCTGGTGTGCTCACAGATACGCAGTATTTT. It translates to CASSLAGVLTDTQYF. The full variable domain, with the rest looked up from reference TRBV7-6 and TRBJ2-3, is GAGVSQSPRYKVTKRGQDVALRCDPISGHVSLYWYRQALGQGPEFLTYFNYEAQQDKSGLPNDRFSAERPEGSISTLTIQRTEQRDSAMYRCASSLAGVLTDTQYFGPGTRLTVL.